One and the same sample provided the 16 T cell receptor beta chains below, sequenced in a study of cytomegalovirus exposure and HLA in healthy donors. Vbeta (60) and Jbeta (13) primers were used in the PCR. Only in-frame clones appear in the TCRdb table, and some are missing; sequencing was by immunoSEQ multiplex PCR. The profile covers some 120,000 clones, with about 68% appearing a single time and 4% taken by the ten largest. Input material: PBMCs. These receptors were obtained from a man aged 35 to 55 in good health and CMV-seropositive.

This rearrangement joins TRBV5-1 to TRBJ2-1; 13 bases are shared with TRBD2. Germline assignment: CDR1 SGHRS and CDR2 YFSETQ. V lost 3 bases and J lost 4; bases outside the gene matches: 1. The CDR3 spans 15 residues. CDR3 bases: TGCGCCAGCAGCTGGACTAGCGGGGGTTACAATGAGCAGTTCTTC. It specifies CASSWTSGGYNEQFF.

This clone was seen just once. This sequence joins TRBV7-8 and TRBJ2-7; possible D gene TRBD1, 5 bases. CDR1 is SGHVS and CDR2 is FQNEAQ in the germline V gene. Trimming took off 1 base at V and 12 bases at J, with 19 bases between the two ends. The CDR3 sequence is 14 residues long. This chain's CDR3 is CASSLGQGLRTLYF. CDR3 nucleotide sequence: TGTGCCAGCAGCTTAGGGCAGGGCCTACGGACGCTGTACTTC.

This clone was seen only a few times. The rearrangement joins TRBV10-3 to TRBJ2-1, with 8 bases that match TRBD2. The trim removed 4 bases at V and 7 bases at J, leaving 9 bases unmatched. The CDR3 totals 15 residues. From germline, CDR1 is ENHRY and CDR2 SYGVKD. CDR3 bases: TGTGCCATCAGTGGGTCTACTAGCGGAGGGAATGAGCAGTTCTTC. It is translated as CAISGSTSGGNEQFF.

In the case of this clone: Other DNA sequences within the sample encode an identical CDR3. The V gene is TRBV5-4, the J gene TRBJ2-1; 10 bases map to TRBD2. The V gene end was trimmed by 3 bases and the J gene end by 2 bases; junction bases not matched to a gene: 2. The CDR3 sequence is 15 residues long. Germline assignment: CDR1 SGHNT and CDR2 YYREEE (reference sequence). The CDR3 sequence is CASSSSGGAYNEQFF. Written as DNA, the CDR3 is TGTGCCAGCAGCTCAAGCGGGGGGGCCTACAATGAGCAGTTCTTC.

The chain carries TRBV2 and TRBJ2-3; D call uncertain. The CDR3 length is 13 residues. V lost 4 bases to trimming and J lost 7 bases, with 12 bases between them. Germline CDR1 is SNHLY and CDR2 is FYNNEI. DNA of the CDR3: TGTGCCAGCAGTGTTTACAGAATGAATACGCAGTATTTT. Translation gives CASSVYRMNTQYF.

The chain employs TRBV29-1 and TRBJ2-3; D gene unclear. The CDR3 is 14 amino acids. The V end was cut by 7 bases, the J end by 1 base, with 15 bases between. Germline values: CDR1 SQVTM, CDR2 ANQGSEA. The CDR3 coding sequence is TGCAGCGGCACTACGGCGACCCGCACAGATACGCAGTATTTT. It is translated as CSGTTATRTDTQYF.

The chain joins TRBV2 to TRBJ2-7; a weak D match, TRBD2 (5 bases). The germline V and J ends were trimmed by 7 bases and 3 bases, with 16 bases remaining between them. Germline assignment: CDR1 SNHLY and CDR2 FYNNEI. The CDR3 extends over 14 amino acids. The CDR3 region is CASMKSPRGYEQYF. The DNA of the CDR3 is TGTGCCAGCATGAAAAGCCCCCGGGGCTACGAGCAGTACTTC.

A few counts support this clone. The gene calls are TRBV4-1 and TRBJ1-2; TRBD1 matches 8 bases. This CDR3 is built from 15 residues. V lost 4 bases, J lost 0 bases, and 4 bases stayed unmatched. Per the germline V gene, CDR1 is MGHRA and CDR2 is YSYEKL. The CDR3 here is CASSPRTGTNYGYTF. CDR3 DNA sequence: TGCGCCAGCAGCCCGCGGACAGGGACTAACTATGGCTACACCTTC.

The table lists this clone with a count of one. This chain joins TRBV4-1 and TRBJ2-3; 16 positions agree with TRBD2. The V and J ends lost 4 bases and 3 bases, in that order; junction bases with no gene match: 7. The CDR3 sequence is 18 residues long. Germline V CDR1 and CDR2: MGHRA, YSYEKL. The CDR3 nucleotides read TGCGCCAGCAGCCCGGGACTAGCGGGAGGGCCGTCGACAGATACGCAGTATTTT. Its protein product is CASSPGLAGGPSTDTQYF.

The chain uses TRBV6-1 and TRBJ2-5, with 8 nucleotides matching TRBD2. Trimming took 6 bases from V and 4 from J; bases not matched to a gene: 4. This CDR3 spans 13 amino acids. Germline values: CDR1 MNHNS, CDR2 SASEGT. As DNA, the CDR3 is TGTGCCAGCAGAACCGGGGGGGCAGAGACCCAGTACTTC. It is translated as CASRTGGAETQYF.

The chain is built from TRBV10-2 and TRBJ2-3; D is perhaps TRBD1 (7 bases). Trimming stripped 0 bases from V and 6 bases from J, with 13 bases between. From germline, CDR1 is WSHSY and CDR2 SAAADI. There are 15 residues in the CDR3. The CDR3 here is CASSESAGGRDTQYF. CDR3 DNA sequence: TGCGCCAGCAGTGAGTCGGCAGGGGGGCGGGATACGCAGTATTTT.

The chain combines TRBV5-4 with TRBJ2-1; the match to TRBD2 covers 7 bases. V was pared by 0 bases and J by 7 bases, with 13 bases of the junction left unmatched. Germline CDR1 and CDR2: SGHNT and YYREEE (reference sequence). The CDR3 is 17 residues long. The CDR3 sequence is CASSLGSGRVMGNEQFF. The CDR3 coding sequence is TGTGCCAGCAGCTTGGGTTCTGGGAGGGTTATGGGGAATGAGCAGTTCTTC.

This clone has a single count. The V call is TRBV7-9, the J call TRBJ2-7; TRBD1 is a possible D gene (5 bases). Germline V gene data show CDR1 as SEHNR and CDR2 as FQNEAQ (reference sequence). With 1 base removed from V and 1 base from J, the gap between germline ends came to 8 bases. This CDR3 comprises 14 residues. The CDR3 DNA is TGTGCCAGCAGCTTAGGGGGCGCGTCCTACGAGCAGTACTTC. It specifies CASSLGGASYEQYF.

This clone came up once. The V call is TRBV18, the J call TRBJ2-5; D call uncertain. Trimming pared 2 bases from V and 1 base from J, leaving 5 bases between. The CDR3 has 13 residues. Per germline, CDR1 KGHSH and CDR2 LQKENI. CDR3 protein: CASSPALQETQYF. The CDR3 nucleotides are TGTGCCAGCTCACCAGCGCTCCAAGAGACCCAGTACTTC.

The sample holds one count of this clone. The chain employs TRBV5-6 and TRBJ2-7, with D perhaps matching TRBD2 (7 bases). The length of the CDR3 is 16 residues. CDR1 and CDR2 from the germline V gene are SGHDT and YYEEEE. V gave up 4 bases and J gave up 4 bases, with 21 bases separating them. The CDR3 loop is CASSLTRGPGGYEQYF. The CDR3 DNA reads as TGTGCCAGCAGCCTAACGCGGGGGCCCGGCGGGTACGAGCAGTACTTC. Drawing the rest from reference TRBV5-6 and TRBJ2-7, the complete variable domain is DAGVTQSPTHLIKTRGQQVTLRCSPKSGHDTVSWYQQALGQGPQFIFQYYEEEERQRGNFPDRFSGHQFPNYSSELNVNALLLGDSALYLCASSLTRGPGGYEQYFGPGTRLTVT.

The chain recombines TRBV7-2 with TRBJ2-7; a possible D gene is TRBD2 (5 bases). Trimming shortened V by 3 bases and J by 5 bases, and 20 bases separated the two germline ends. The CDR3 is 16 amino acids. Germline V CDR1 and CDR2: SGHTA, FQGNSA. CDR3 DNA: TGTGCCAGCAGCTTTCGCCCCGCCAGCGGTGTCGACGAGCAGTACTTC. Its protein product is CASSFRPASGVDEQYF.